What follows are 12 T cell receptor beta chains derived from one specimen sequenced in a study of blood T cell repertoires in COVID-19. Some clones are missing from TCRdb's copy, which holds only in-frame ones; the method was immunoSEQ multiplex PCR. This table holds hundreds of thousands of clones, 88% found once. The sequenced material came from peripheral blood. The origin of the receptors is an elderly man with acute or convalescent COVID-19.

The chain links TRBV4-2 to TRBJ2-1, with 8 bases matching TRBD1. The trim removed 2 bases at V and 8 bases at J, leaving 5 bases unmatched. Germline values: CDR1 LGHNA, CDR2 YNFKEQ. The CDR3 contains 14 residues. CDR3 coding DNA: TGTGCCAGCAGCCAATATACGACAGGGGATGAGCAGTTCTTC. As protein: CASSQYTTGDEQFF.

V gene TRBV29-1 combines with J gene TRBJ2-1; a weak D match, TRBD2 (6 bases). Trimming stripped 4 bases from V and 7 bases from J, with 14 bases between. Germline CDR1 reads SQVTM; CDR2 reads ANQGSEA. This CDR3 region has 13 residues. The DNA for the CDR3 is TGCAGCGTTGGCGCGGGGATTCTTAATGAGCAGTTCTTC. Translation gives CSVGAGILNEQFF.

V and J are TRBV15 and TRBJ1-5; D unclear. Germline lookup yields CDR1 LNHNV and CDR2 YYDKDF (reference sequence). The CDR3 runs to 15 residues. Trimming shortened V by 0 bases and J by 3 bases, and 9 bases separated the two germline ends. CDR3: CATSRDGGLNQPQHF. CDR3 nucleotide sequence: TGTGCCACCAGCAGAGATGGCGGGCTCAATCAGCCCCAGCATTTT.

The rearrangement joins TRBV18 to TRBJ2-7; tentatively, D is TRBD2 (7 bases). Germline CDR1 is KGHSH and CDR2 is LQKENI. V was shortened by 2 bases and J by 5 bases, with 13 bases between the two germline ends. CDR3 length: 14 amino acids. The CDR3 sequence is CASSPSGGQNEQYF. In nucleotides, the CDR3 is TGTGCCAGCTCACCATCCGGGGGGCAAAACGAGCAGTACTTC.

This chain links TRBV7-2 with TRBJ1-1; no definite D call. This CDR3 is 13 amino acids long. Germline CDR1 reads SGHTA; CDR2 reads FQGNSA. Trimming pared 2 bases from V and 6 bases from J, leaving 10 bases between. The CDR3 sequence is CASSLWSDAEAFF. The CDR3 nucleotides are TGTGCCAGCAGCTTATGGAGTGACGCTGAAGCTTTCTTT. Based on the CDR3 plus reference TRBV7-2 and TRBJ1-1, the full variable domain is GAGVSQSPSNKVTEKGKDVELRCDPISGHTALYWYRQSLGQGLEFLIYFQGNSAPDKSGLPSDRFSAERTGGSVSTLTIQRTQQEDSAVYLCASSLWSDAEAFFGQGTRLTVV.

V is TRBV10-2 and J is TRBJ2-5, with D unclear. The CDR3 consists of 14 residues. V was pared by 2 bases and J by 0 bases, with 7 bases between. Germline CDR1 is WSHSY and CDR2 is SAAADI. CDR3 in amino acids: CASSEGSDQETQYF. The DNA for the CDR3 is TGCGCCAGCAGTGAGGGTTCAGACCAAGAGACCCAGTACTTC.

About this clone itself: The junction and the germline gene differ at one end; a read error may be behind it. The rearrangement links TRBV19 to TRBJ2-7; 9 positions agree with TRBD1. From germline, CDR1 is LNHDA and CDR2 SQIVND (reference sequence). This CDR3 spans 13 amino acids. CDR3 amino acids: CTSSLPGQGEQYF. For the CDR3, the DNA is TGTACCAGTAGTCTTCCGGGACAGGGCGAGCAGTACTTC.

This clone was detected once. The rearrangement joins TRBV6-2 or TRBV6-3 to TRBJ1-6; D ambiguous. Deletions cut 4 bases from V and 6 bases from J, with 4 bases between. The CDR3 length is 12 residues. CDR1 is MNHEY, CDR2 SVGEGT, per germline. The CDR3 region has the DNA TGTGCCAGCAGTTTCAGTAATTCACCCCTCCACTTT. Translating gives CASSFSNSPLHF.

This rearrangement joins TRBV5-1 to TRBJ1-2; no definite D call. The CDR3 is 15 amino acids. The germline CDR1 and CDR2 sequences are SGHRS and YFSETQ. V gave up 2 bases and J gave up 6 bases, with 17 bases separating them. The DNA of the CDR3 is TGCGCCAGCAGCTTAAGACCGGGATCCCTTAATGGCTACACCTTC. Its translation: CASSLRPGSLNGYTF.

The V gene is TRBV7-2, the J gene TRBJ1-2; TRBD1 agrees at 7 bases. The CDR3 totals 13 residues. CDR1 and CDR2 from the germline V gene are SGHTA and FQGNSA. The junction had 3 bases not matched to a gene; V was cut back by 5 bases and J by 3 bases. CDR3 sequence: CASSGTVHYGYTF. As DNA, the CDR3 is TGTGCCAGCAGCGGGACAGTACACTATGGCTACACCTTC.

The J gene is TRBJ2-7, the V gene TRBV4-1; TRBD2 might be the D (5 bases). Per germline, CDR1 MGHRA and CDR2 YSYEKL. Trimming removed 0 bases from V and 7 bases from J, with 16 bases in between. The CDR3 is 15 amino acids. The CDR3 DNA reads as TGCGCCAGCAGCCAAGAATCTAGCCAAGTCGGAGAGCAGTACTTC. Amino acids: CASSQESSQVGEQYF.

Only a few counts were recorded for this clone. This chain's CDR3 is CASSHTGGDTEAFF. The CDR3 DNA reads as TGTGCCAGCAGCCATACAGGGGGGGACACTGAAGCTTTCTTT. The V call is TRBV14, the J call TRBJ1-1; 8 positions agree with TRBD1. There are 14 residues in the CDR3. Germline values: CDR1 SGHDN, CDR2 FVKESK. V trimming: 3 bases; J trimming: 3 bases; junction bases outside the gene matches: 3.